This T cell receptor beta chain was recorded in a study of OX40 agonist ivuxolimab in advanced cancers. Study at large: Head and neck, renal cell, melanoma or hepatocellular carcinoma were the cancers that dose-escalation patients had. Antecedent anti-PD-1, anti-PD-L1 or anti-CTLA-4 therapy was permissible, with roughly 36% having received some.

J gave up 2 bases and V 4 bases, and 8 bases lay outside the gene matches. Germline V gene sequence: CDR1 GTSNPN, CDR2 SVGIG (reference sequence). CDR3 length equals 17 residues. With baseline, cycle 4 day 1, and cycle 7 day 1 as timepoints, blood was sampled. TCRdb's table, derived via immunoSEQ multiplex PCR, lists solely in-frame clones and lacks some. The table includes about 32,000 clones, around nine tenths detected once. The receptor was isolated from an adult with an advanced solid tumor such as melanoma, head and neck, liver or kidney cancer. The material sequenced was CD4+ or CD8+ T cells sorted from blood, taken in a trial of the OX40 agonist ivuxolimab. V gene TRBV30 combines with J gene TRBJ2-1, with 13 positions matching TRBD2. The CDR3 DNA follows: TGTGCCTGGAACGGCCCGGGACTAGCGGGACCCTACAATGAGCAGTTCTTC. This gives the protein CAWNGPGLAGPYNEQFF.